This TCR beta chain was observed in a study of shared clonotypes between healthy human individuals. Study at large: Each donor's CD4 naive and CD4 memory cells filled three plates apiece, CD8 naive two, and CD8 memory one.

Deep-level settings were used for running the assay. Profiled with immunoSEQ multiplex PCR; TCRdb holds only in-frame clones, not every one. The data contain about 2.3 million clones, 80% to 95% of them singletons. Study-level findings and limits: Owing to a small donor count, the genetic and exposure-history diversity represented was limited.

V was clipped by 1 base and J by 2 bases, with 13 bases between them. The CDR3 covers 16 residues. The germline gives CDR1 SGHTS, CDR2 YDEGEE. As for this clone: Its cognate antigen is unknown.

The sample was naive CD4+ T cells from PBMCs. Subset in this sample: CD45RA+ positively selected. The V gene is TRBV5-8, the J gene TRBJ1-5; D is undetermined. The receptor's source is a man aged 18-30 years in good health. Some clones in this sample may be carry-over from other donors' samples. DNA of the CDR3: TGTGCCAGCAGCTTGTCATACGGGGTTGGCAATCAGCCCCAGCATTTT. Its translation: CASSLSYGVGNQPQHF.